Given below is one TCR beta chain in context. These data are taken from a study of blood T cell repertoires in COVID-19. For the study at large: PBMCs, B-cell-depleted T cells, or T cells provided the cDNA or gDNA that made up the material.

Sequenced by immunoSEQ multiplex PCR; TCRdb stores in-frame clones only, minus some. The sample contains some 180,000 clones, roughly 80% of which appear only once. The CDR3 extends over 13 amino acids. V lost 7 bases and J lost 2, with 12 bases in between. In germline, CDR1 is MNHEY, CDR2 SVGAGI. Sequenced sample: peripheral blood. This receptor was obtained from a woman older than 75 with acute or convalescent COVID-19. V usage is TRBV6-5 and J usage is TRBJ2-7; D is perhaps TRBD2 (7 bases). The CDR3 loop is CASKEGGAYEQYF. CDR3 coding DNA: TGTGCCAGCAAGGAGGGGGGGGCCTACGAGCAGTACTTC.